The sequence of this T cell receptor (beta chain) was determined in a study of cytomegalovirus exposure and HLA in healthy donors (dated by TCRdb to about 2017). For the wider study: In an earlier analysis of fewer than 750 of the donors, less than 350 Gb of sequence data and about 110 million unique TCR beta sequences from about 179 million T cells were reported. Among about 370 genotyped donors of the cohort, an average of approximately 200,000 unique TCR beta nucleotide sequences was sequenced per donor, of which roughly 17% were non-productive. To decide whether each TCR beta V gene segment behaved as functional or pseudogenic, an earlier analysis of fewer than 750 of the donors relied on high-throughput TCR beta sequencing. Roughly 300 gigabases of sequencing data and around 85 million unique TCR sequences made up an early release that covered approximately 700 HLA-typed donors. The number of typed donors differed by locus: about 629-630 for A, B, C, DRB1 and DQB1; approximately 520 for DQA1; around 580 for DPA1; and some 470 for DPB1. Of the roughly 430 genotyped donors, around 81% fell in the genetic ancestry cluster associated with self-reported Caucasian donors. Every discovery cohort repertoire had been produced on one sequencing platform. The study aimed to test whether signatures of past pathogen exposure could be identified by cataloging public T cell receptors. A separate validation cohort of about 110 different subjects was used in addition to the approximately 670-subject first cohort. Alongside the repertoire data, information on donor age, sex, ethnicity and CMV serostatus was compiled. Class I and class II HLA loci were covered by the typing at four-digit resolution. Genome-wide SNP genotypes for about 55% of the roughly 670 donors were used in a later genetic analysis, which treated that subset as a discovery cohort. A later analysis re-analyzed previously published TCR beta repertoires from 650 to 800 donors and added high-resolution HLA genotyping to study TCR occurrence patterns. Because of strong linkage in the cohort, a handful of DR-DQ haplotypes were treated as single units for association and clustering. The later analysis used no new phenotypic data to find candidate immune exposures, relying instead on TCR beta sequences and their occurrence across donors. To predict cytomegalovirus infection status, the study brought together high-throughput TCR immunosequencing, statistical association of individual TCRs with disease status, and machine learning. The T cell repertoires of under 750 subjects were profiled by immunosequencing and related to cytomegalovirus serostatus. Overall study results and their limits: In a later analysis, HLA-associated TCR beta chains were found to be more clonally expanded and to have lower generation probabilities than equally common non-associated chains. About 17 rarely observed V segments, including chromosome 9 orphons, were excluded from the earlier analysis of about 610 of the donors because counts were too low. A group of highly shared sequence variants was considered likely to be a technical artifact of the sequencing pipeline. The authors suggested that the approach could potentially be extended to other disease states and immunological phenotypes. Linkage disequilibrium might explain the correlated functional status among segregating V segments, but an unknown experimental factor could not be excluded. In both the original and validation cohorts, the classifier was reported to diagnose cytomegalovirus status with high specificity and sensitivity. When HLA alleles, especially DR and DQ, strongly co-occurred, attributing TCR associations to individual alleles was difficult. CMV serostatus was the only immune exposure information available for the cohort. Roughly uniform sequencing depth across donors was assumed in presence/absence analyses, although this assumption may not hold. In a later genetic analysis, fewer N-insertions in productive TCRs were reported among donors in an Asian-associated ancestry cluster than the roughly 640-donor mean. A further reported finding was that TCR beta sequences accurately predicted the HLA-A and HLA-B alleles for most subjects in the first cohort. In vitro tests confirmed that a few of the cytomegalovirus-associated TCR beta chains recognize cytomegalovirus antigens. While some public TCRs were present in many individuals, most TCR sequences turned up only very rarely across donors. Most CMV-associated TCR beta chains appeared to be HLA-restricted in a later analysis, and the HLA associations seemed to be driven largely by CMV exposure. V-gene and J-gene trimming of TCR beta chains was associated with a missense DCLRE1C variant in a later genetic analysis, and the association was replicated in an independent cohort. In a later analysis, 16,951 TCR beta sequences were associated with specific HLA alleles at a false discovery rate of 0.05. This cohort had only TCR beta chains sequenced, and the lack of alpha or paired-chain data limited which features could be detected. Some IMGT-functional V segments, including TRBV6-2 and TRBV6-3, could not be distinguished by the 87-base-pair reads and were therefore excluded. The study listed 170 or so TCR beta chains as associated with cytomegalovirus. According to a later analysis, parvovirus B19, influenza, CMV and Epstein-Barr virus appeared linked to several top co-occurrence clusters. According to a later analysis, TCR association rates differed among HLA loci, with DRB1 alleles showing the most associated TCRs and HLA-C alleles showing the fewest. In an earlier analysis of around 500 of the donors, most TCR beta V segments appeared in productive rearrangements about 90% or about 30% of the time, broadly matching IMGT annotations. Because some donors lacked HLA typing at each locus, the association tests relied only on the typed subset.

The library was generated by the immunoSEQ multiplex PCR assay. A mixture of 60 forward primers for TCR Vbeta segments and 13 reverse primers for TCR Jbeta segments was used in the multiplex PCR. The CDR3 region of rearranged TCR beta genes was amplified from genomic DNA by a multiplex PCR assay. The amplified TCR beta libraries were sequenced on the Illumina HiSeq System as 87-base-pair reads. From the authors' description of their analysis: A later analysis tallied around 87 million unique TCR beta chains across the approximately 670 repertoires, and some 10 million of those chains were shared by two or more donors. A nearest-neighbor algorithm error-corrected the raw reads and collapsed the reads into unique sequences, merging closely related sequences to remove PCR and sequencing errors. Alignment of CDR3 sequences to IMGT reference sequences was used to assign V, D and J gene segments. For a sequence to be retained, a match of at least six nucleotides was required to both a V gene segment and a J gene segment. A rearrangement counted as productive if the CDR3 had no stop codons and remained in frame with V and J, and every other rearrangement counted as non-productive. Following IMGT convention, CDR3 was defined as the stretch from the second conserved V-encoded cysteine up to the conserved J-encoded phenylalanine. Sequences without an unambiguous match to a single V gene segment were excluded from the earlier analysis of almost 600 of the donors. An earlier analysis of some 610 of the donors called V segments functional above 56.7% productive rearrangements and segregating when the between-donor standard deviation exceeded 5%. To diagnose cytomegalovirus status from the catalog of TCR beta chain sequences, a statistical classification framework was built. A later analysis assigned V and J genes by comparing TCR nucleotide sequences with IMGT/GENE-DB human TR gene sequences. The TCRdist pipeline was used in a later analysis to assign CDR3 sequences and most-parsimonious VDJ recombination scenarios. In a later analysis, each TCR beta chain was defined by its CDR3 amino acid sequence together with its V-gene family, and reads without a unique V-gene family were excluded. In a later analysis, fewer than 650 highly shared, low-generation-probability nucleotide sequences were removed to address suspected cross-contamination and a sequencing artifact. In a later analysis, a clonal expansion index for each public chain was calculated from normalized within-repertoire ranks of inferred template counts. A later analysis computed generation probabilities with a VDJ recombination model fitted to out-of-frame rearrangements, and checked the results against IGoR. In a later analysis, TCR-TCR, TCR-HLA and TCR-CMV co-occurrence was scored with hypergeometric tests, and a repertoire-size bias correction was applied to TCR pairs. In a later analysis, false discovery rates were estimated by permuting HLA or CMV assignments 20 times. A later analysis grouped co-occurring TCRs with DBSCAN, adding TCRdist sequence similarity when clustering within HLA-allele-positive subsets. For co-occurrence clustering, repertoires with fewer than 30,000 or more than 120,000 public chains were excluded, along with four or five repertoires with anomalous nucleotide sharing. Held by TCRdb, this immuneACCESS table contains in-frame sequences only and omits some clones. Under half of the omission traces to an unresolved V gene where checked; the cause of the rest is unknown. That table is the source of V, J and clone size, and D and trimming were worked out from the DNA. The sample records 150,000 to 200,000 clones, 60% to 85% of which are singletons. About 3% of the sample is held by the ten biggest clonotypes.

In total, fewer than 750 healthy bone marrow donors made up the cohort. At the time of sampling, all cohort members were nominally healthy, though unrecorded immune exposures were likely present. The donor was CMV seropositive and was included in the group of approximately 310 seropositive cohort members. Every donor gave a peripheral blood sample, and the peripheral blood mononuclear cells from that sample were used for TCR beta sequencing. Genomic DNA extraction from the blood cell samples was performed with the Qiagen DNeasy Blood Extraction Kit. Note on this clone: Its antigen is unknown. Base qualities are not provided; no much larger clone lies one nucleotide away.

The CDR3 covers 14 residues, taking in both the cysteine and the phenylalanine. Of the read, only the CDR3 DNA is kept; its 42 bases are in frame from base 1. CDR1 and CDR2, per the germline V gene (reference sequence), are SEHNR and FQNEAQ. For this chain, trimming is 1 base at the V end and 13 bases at the J end, and the number of junction bases without a gene match is 7. Sequenced: PBMCs. This clonotype was obtained from a woman in her forties or fifties in good health and CMV-seropositive. The chain was built from TRBV7-9 and TRBJ2-1; 10 central nucleotides agree with TRBD2. The DNA is as follows: TGTGCCAGCAGCTTAGATGGTAGCGGGGGGCCTCAGTTCTTC. This yields the protein CASSLDGSGGPQFF. Beyond the CDR3, the reference TRBV7-9 and TRBJ2-1 genes provide the residues; the full variable domain reads: DTGVSQNPRHKITKRGQNVTFRCDPISEHNRLYWYRQTLGQGPEFLTYFQNEAQLEKSRLLSDRFSAERPKGSFSTLEIQRTEQGDSAMYLCASSLDGSGGPQFFGPGTRLTVL.